What follows is one TCR beta chain and its context. Its specificity is not known. This sample is part of a study of radiotherapy plus CTLA-4 blockade in lung cancer. Study overall: Disease control was achieved by 31% of patients, and objective responses by about 19%.

Sequencing used immunoSEQ multiplex PCR; TCRdb keeps in-frame clones, though not all of them. The sample lists some 100,000 clones; 65% to 85% were seen once. The ends lost 8 bases at V and 4 bases at J; junction bases unmatched: 8. Germline V lookup: CDR1 LGHNA, CDR2 YNFKEQ. The CDR3 consists of 15 residues. Study-wide points: Researchers report tumor-derived TCR clones expanding in blood after radiotherapy plus ipilimumab.

The sample was peripheral blood, taken from a patient treated with radiotherapy plus ipilimumab. This receptor was obtained from a human donor with non-small cell lung cancer who had a partial response to radiotherapy plus ipilimumab. The rearrangement links TRBV4-2 to TRBJ2-1; 10 bases are a match to TRBD2. CDR3 in DNA: TGTGCCAGCCAATCCGGACTAGCGGATTACAATGAGCAGTTCTTC. Residues: CASQSGLADYNEQFF.